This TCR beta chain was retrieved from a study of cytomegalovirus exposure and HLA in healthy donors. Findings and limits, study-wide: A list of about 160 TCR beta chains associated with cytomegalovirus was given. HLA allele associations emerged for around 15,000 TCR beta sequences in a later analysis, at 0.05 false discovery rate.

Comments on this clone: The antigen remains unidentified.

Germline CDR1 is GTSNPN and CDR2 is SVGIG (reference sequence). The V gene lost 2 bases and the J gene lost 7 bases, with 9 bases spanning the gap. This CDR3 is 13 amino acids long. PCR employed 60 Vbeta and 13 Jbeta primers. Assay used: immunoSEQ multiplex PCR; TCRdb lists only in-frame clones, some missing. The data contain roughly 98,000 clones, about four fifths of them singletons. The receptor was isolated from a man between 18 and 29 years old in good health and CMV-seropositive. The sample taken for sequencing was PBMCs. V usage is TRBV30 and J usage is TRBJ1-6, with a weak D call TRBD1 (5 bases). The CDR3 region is CAWSTGRNSPLHF. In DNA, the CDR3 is TGTGCCTGGAGTACAGGTAGAAATTCACCCCTCCACTTT.